This T cell receptor beta chain is from a study of cytomegalovirus exposure and HLA in healthy donors. The J segment lost 5 bases and the V segment lost 7 bases, leaving 12 bases of the junction unmatched. Germline V gives CDR1 SNHLY, CDR2 FYNNEI. The CDR3 is made up of 16 amino acids. Study results and limitations: As confirmed in vitro, a few CMV-associated chains were specific for CMV antigens.

The donors formed part of the roughly 120-subject validation cohort, distinct from the approximately 640-subject first cohort. Sequencing was performed with immunoSEQ multiplex PCR; in TCRdb, only in-frame clones are kept and a portion is missing. The sample consists of 150,000 to 200,000 clones, 89% of them appearing once. A word on this clone: Its specificity is not known.

The V gene is TRBV2, the J gene TRBJ2-2; 8 bases are a match to TRBD2. The sample comprised PBMCs. This TCR came from a woman between 18 and 30 years old in good health and CMV-seropositive. This CDR3 reads CASMPRGRFSTGELFF. The CDR3 DNA follows: TGTGCCAGCATGCCGCGCGGGAGGTTTAGTACCGGGGAGCTGTTTTTT.